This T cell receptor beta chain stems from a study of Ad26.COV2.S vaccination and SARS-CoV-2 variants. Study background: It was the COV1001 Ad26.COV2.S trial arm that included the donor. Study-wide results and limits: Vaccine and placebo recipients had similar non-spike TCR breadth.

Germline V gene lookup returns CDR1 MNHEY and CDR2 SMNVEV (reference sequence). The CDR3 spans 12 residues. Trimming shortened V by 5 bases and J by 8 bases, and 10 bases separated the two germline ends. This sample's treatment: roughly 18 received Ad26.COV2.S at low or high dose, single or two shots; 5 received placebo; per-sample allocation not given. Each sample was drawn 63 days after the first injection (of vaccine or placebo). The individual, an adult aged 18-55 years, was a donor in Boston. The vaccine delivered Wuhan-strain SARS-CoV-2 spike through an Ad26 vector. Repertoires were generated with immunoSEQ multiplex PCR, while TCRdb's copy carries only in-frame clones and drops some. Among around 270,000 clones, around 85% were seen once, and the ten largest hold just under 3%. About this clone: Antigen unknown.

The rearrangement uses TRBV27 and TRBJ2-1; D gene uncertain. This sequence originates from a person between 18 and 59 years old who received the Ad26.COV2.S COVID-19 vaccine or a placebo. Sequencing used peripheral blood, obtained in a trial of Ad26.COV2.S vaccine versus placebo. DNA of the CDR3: TGTGCCAGCAGTAGCTTTGTTGATGAGCAGTTCTTC. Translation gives CASSSFVDEQFF.